The 16 T cell receptor beta chains in this list originate from one sample, sequenced in a study of T cell responses to AZD1222 COVID-19 vaccine. TCRdb's table, derived via immunoSEQ multiplex PCR, lists solely in-frame clones and lacks some. The data hold some 96,000 clones, with roughly 86% observed a single time. The sequences come from peripheral blood, collected on day 0 of MenACWY control vaccination. These receptors were obtained from an adult in good health.

CDR3 nucleotide sequence: TGCGCCAGCAGCCGCTCGGACTTGTACACAGATACGCAGTATTTT. Protein: CASSRSDLYTDTQYF. The chain uses TRBV4-3 and TRBJ2-3; D is possibly TRBD2 (5 bases). V dropped 4 bases and J dropped 2 bases, with 13 bases sitting between them. The CDR3 runs to 15 residues. Germline lookup yields CDR1 LGHNA and CDR2 YSLEER.

The chain combines TRBV12-3 or TRBV12-4 with TRBJ1-2; no clear D gene. Deletions cut 6 bases from V and 8 bases from J, with 13 bases between. CDR3 size: 12 residues. The CDR3 sequence: CASSQASLGYTF. In DNA form, the CDR3 reads TGTGCCAGCAGCCAAGCCTCCCTGGGCTACACCTTC.

The V and J genes are TRBV13 and TRBJ2-2, with 8 bases aligning to TRBD1. The CDR3 extends over 13 amino acids. V shed 7 bases, J shed 3 bases, and the junction held 1 base outside the gene matches. CDR1 PRHDT and CDR2 FYEKMQ come from the germline V gene (reference sequence). CDR3 DNA sequence: TGTGCCAGCATGGGACAGGACACCGGGGAGCTGTTTTTT. Protein: CASMGQDTGELFF.

This sequence joins TRBV6-5 and TRBJ1-2, with TRBD1 identical over 8 bases. V shed 6 bases and J 8 bases; nucleotides not matched to a gene: 5. CDR3 length equals 12 residues. Germline CDR1 MNHEY, CDR2 SVGAGI. Here the CDR3 reads CASRKTGVGYTF. The CDR3 DNA reads TGTGCCAGCAGGAAGACAGGGGTCGGCTACACCTTC.

The chain couples TRBV7-9 to TRBJ1-2; D is perhaps TRBD1 (5 bases). The CDR3 runs to 16 residues. V lost 5 bases and J 5 bases, leaving 21 bases between the germline ends. Germline lookup yields CDR1 SEHNR and CDR2 FQNEAQ (reference sequence). CDR3 protein: CASSPTGGEKGYGYTF. DNA for the CDR3: TGTGCCAGCAGCCCAACGGGCGGGGAGAAGGGGTATGGCTACACCTTC.

V is TRBV3-1 (or the pseudogene TRBV3-2) and J is TRBJ2-1, with TRBD2 matching over 9 bases. Germline V gene data show CDR1 as LGHDT and CDR2 as YNNKEL (reference sequence). Losses at the gene ends were 0 bases for V and 10 bases for J; bases not matched to a gene: 7. The CDR3 is 15 residues long. This chain's CDR3 is CASSQDWGLANEQFF. Written as DNA, the CDR3 is TGTGCCAGCAGCCAAGATTGGGGACTAGCCAACGAGCAGTTCTTC.

The rearrangement joins TRBV2 to TRBJ1-2; TRBD1 aligns across 9 bases. CDR3 length: 14 residues. Germline V lookup: CDR1 SNHLY, CDR2 FYNNEI. V was clipped by 4 bases and J by 1 base; unmatched bases: 1. For the CDR3, the DNA is TGTGCCAGCAGTGGGGACAGGGTTAACTATGGCTACACCTTC. Translation: CASSGDRVNYGYTF.

In this sample, this clone turned up a few times. This CDR3 reads CASSSQGAPNEKLFF. DNA for the CDR3: TGTGCCAGCAGTTCCCAGGGGGCGCCTAATGAAAAACTGTTTTTT. The chain couples TRBV27 to TRBJ1-4; 8 nucleotides agree with TRBD1. The ends lost 4 bases at V and 3 bases at J; junction bases unmatched: 4. Per germline, CDR1 MNHEY and CDR2 SMNVEV (reference sequence). The CDR3 spans 15 residues.

The chain employs TRBV3-1 (or the pseudogene TRBV3-2) and TRBJ2-7; no definite D call. Trimming took off 4 bases at V and 4 bases at J, with 11 bases between the two ends. Germline CDR1 and CDR2: LGHDT and YNNKEL (reference sequence). This CDR3 is built from 13 residues. CDR3 sequence reads: CASSRDPLYEQYF. CDR3 nucleotide sequence: TGTGCCAGCAGCCGTGACCCCCTTTACGAGCAGTACTTC.

The V and J genes are TRBV14 and TRBJ1-6, with D possibly being TRBD1 (5 bases). V was trimmed by 5 bases and J by 9 bases, leaving 17 bases between them. The CDR3 has 15 amino acids. Germline CDR1 SGHDN, CDR2 FVKESK. Written as DNA, the CDR3 is TGTGCCAGCAGCTTCGGGACGGTGGGTACTTCACCCCTCCACTTT. Translation: CASSFGTVGTSPLHF.

The V and J genes are TRBV2 and TRBJ2-5, with unresolved D. Germline V CDR1 and CDR2: SNHLY, FYNNEI. The CDR3 is 12 amino acids. With 6 bases removed from V and 5 bases from J, the gap between germline ends came to 10 bases. CDR3 region: CASSGEAETQYF. DNA for the CDR3: TGTGCCAGCAGCGGAGAGGCGGAGACCCAGTACTTC.

This clone was counted only a few times. The chain uses TRBV5-4 and TRBJ2-5, with TRBD1 identical over 8 bases. V dropped 3 bases and J dropped 5; count of bases not matched to a gene: 9. This CDR3 contains 15 residues. Germline lookup yields CDR1 SGHNT and CDR2 YYREEE (reference sequence). The DNA of the CDR3 is TGTGCCAGCAGCTCCTTGAACAGGGGGATGGAGACCCAGTACTTC. It is translated as CASSSLNRGMETQYF.

The count of this clone is one. J is TRBJ2-1 and V is TRBV7-2, with 7 bases that match TRBD2. Germline lookup yields CDR1 SGHTA and CDR2 FQGNSA. V dropped 2 bases and J dropped 0; count of bases not matched to a gene: 4. The CDR3 spans 16 residues. The CDR3 here is CASSLIRGVSYNEQFF. The DNA for the CDR3 is TGTGCCAGCAGCTTAATACGGGGGGTCTCCTACAATGAGCAGTTCTTC. The complete variable domain, with remaining parts taken from reference TRBV7-2 and TRBJ2-1, reads GAGVSQSPSNKVTEKGKDVELRCDPISGHTALYWYRQSLGQGLEFLIYFQGNSAPDKSGLPSDRFSAERTGGSVSTLTIQRTQQEDSAVYLCASSLIRGVSYNEQFFGPGTRLTVL.

The genes are TRBV6-6 and TRBJ2-7; D perhaps matches TRBD1 (6 bases). The germline CDR1 and CDR2 sequences are MNHNY and SVGAGI (reference sequence). Trimming removed 6 bases from V and 4 bases from J, with 13 bases in between. The CDR3 sequence is 13 residues long. The CDR3 bases are TGTGCCAGCAGGTCCACAGGGACATACGAGCAGTACTTC. Its translation is CASRSTGTYEQYF.

The rearrangement links TRBV9 to TRBJ2-3; D not resolved. The germline V gene encodes CDR1 SGDLS and CDR2 YYNGEE. Trimming removed 0 bases from V and 0 bases from J, with 11 bases in between. CDR3 length: 16 residues. Written as DNA, the CDR3 is TGTGCCAGCAGCGTAGATAACACGACTAGCACAGATACGCAGTATTTT. As protein: CASSVDNTTSTDTQYF.

The gene calls are TRBV15 and TRBJ2-3, with 9 bases fitting TRBD2. Per the germline V gene, CDR1 is LNHNV and CDR2 is YYDKDF (reference sequence). The J segment lost 4 bases and the V segment lost 5 bases, leaving 10 bases of the junction unmatched. The CDR3 contains 16 residues. This CDR3 is CATSLPLAGASDTQYF. The CDR3 DNA follows: TGTGCCACCAGCCTTCCCTTAGCGGGAGCGTCAGATACGCAGTATTTT.